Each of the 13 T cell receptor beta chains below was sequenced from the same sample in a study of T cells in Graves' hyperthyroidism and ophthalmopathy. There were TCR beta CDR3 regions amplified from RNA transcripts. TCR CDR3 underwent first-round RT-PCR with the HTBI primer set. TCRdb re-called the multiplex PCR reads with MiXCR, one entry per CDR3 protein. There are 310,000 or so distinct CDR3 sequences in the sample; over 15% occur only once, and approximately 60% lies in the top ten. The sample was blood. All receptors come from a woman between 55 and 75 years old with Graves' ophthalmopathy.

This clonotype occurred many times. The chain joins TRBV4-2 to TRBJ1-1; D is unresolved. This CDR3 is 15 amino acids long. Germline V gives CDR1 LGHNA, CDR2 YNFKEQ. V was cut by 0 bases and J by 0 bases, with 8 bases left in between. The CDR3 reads CASSQEPGMNTEAFF. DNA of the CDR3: TGTGCCAGCAGCCAAGAGCCGGGCATGAACACTGAAGCTTTCTTT.

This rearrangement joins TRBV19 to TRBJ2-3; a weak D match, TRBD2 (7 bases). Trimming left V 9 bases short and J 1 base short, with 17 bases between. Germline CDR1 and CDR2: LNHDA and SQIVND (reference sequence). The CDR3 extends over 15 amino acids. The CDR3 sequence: CASSWGGPGTDTQYF. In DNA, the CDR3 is TGTGCCAGCTCGTGGGGGGGGCCAGGCACAGATACGCAGTATTTT.

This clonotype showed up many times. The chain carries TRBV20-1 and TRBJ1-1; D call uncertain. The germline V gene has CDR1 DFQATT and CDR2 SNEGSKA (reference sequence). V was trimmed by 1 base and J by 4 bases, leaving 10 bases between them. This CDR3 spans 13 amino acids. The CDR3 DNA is TGCAGTGCTAGAGTTGGGTCGGGCACTGAAGCTTTCTTT. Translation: CSARVGSGTEAFF.

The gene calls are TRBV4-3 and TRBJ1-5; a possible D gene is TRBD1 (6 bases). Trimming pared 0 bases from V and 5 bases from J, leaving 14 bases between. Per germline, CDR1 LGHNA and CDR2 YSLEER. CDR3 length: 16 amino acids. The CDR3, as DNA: TGCGCCAGCAGCCAAGATTTGAGCAGGGGCTATCAGCCCCAGCATTTT. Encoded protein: CASSQDLSRGYQPQHF.

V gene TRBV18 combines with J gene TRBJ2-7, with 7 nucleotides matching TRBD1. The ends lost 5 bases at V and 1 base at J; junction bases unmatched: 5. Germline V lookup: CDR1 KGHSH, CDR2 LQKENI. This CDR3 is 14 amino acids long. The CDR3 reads CASSKDRVSYEQYF. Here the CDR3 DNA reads TGTGCCAGCTCAAAAGACAGGGTGTCCTACGAGCAGTACTTC.

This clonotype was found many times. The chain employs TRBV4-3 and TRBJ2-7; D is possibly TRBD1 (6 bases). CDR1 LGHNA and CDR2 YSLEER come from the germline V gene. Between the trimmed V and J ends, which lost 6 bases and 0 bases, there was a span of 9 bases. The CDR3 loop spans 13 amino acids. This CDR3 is CASSRTVSYEQYF. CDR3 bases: TGCGCCAGCAGTCGGACAGTCTCCTACGAGCAGTACTTC.

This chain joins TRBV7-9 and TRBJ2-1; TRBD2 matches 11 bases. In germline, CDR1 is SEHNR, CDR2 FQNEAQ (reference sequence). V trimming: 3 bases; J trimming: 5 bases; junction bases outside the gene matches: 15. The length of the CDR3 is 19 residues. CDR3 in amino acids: CASSLRWSSGLAENNEQFF. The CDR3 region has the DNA TGTGCCAGCAGCTTGAGGTGGAGCTCGGGACTAGCGGAGAACAATGAGCAGTTCTTC.

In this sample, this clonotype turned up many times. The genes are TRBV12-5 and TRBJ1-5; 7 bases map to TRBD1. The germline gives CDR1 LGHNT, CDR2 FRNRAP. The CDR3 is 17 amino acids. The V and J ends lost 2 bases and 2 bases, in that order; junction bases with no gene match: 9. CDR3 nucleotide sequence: TGTGCTAGTGGTTTGAACAGGGGTGCAGTAGGCAATCAGCCCCAGCATTTT. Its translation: CASGLNRGAVGNQPQHF.

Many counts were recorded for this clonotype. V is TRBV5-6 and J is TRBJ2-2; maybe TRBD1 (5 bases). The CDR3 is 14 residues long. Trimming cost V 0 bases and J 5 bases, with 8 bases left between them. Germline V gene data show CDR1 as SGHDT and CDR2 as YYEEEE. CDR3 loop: CASSLEGPTGELFF. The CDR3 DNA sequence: TGTGCCAGCAGCTTGGAGGGGCCAACCGGGGAGCTGTTTTTT.

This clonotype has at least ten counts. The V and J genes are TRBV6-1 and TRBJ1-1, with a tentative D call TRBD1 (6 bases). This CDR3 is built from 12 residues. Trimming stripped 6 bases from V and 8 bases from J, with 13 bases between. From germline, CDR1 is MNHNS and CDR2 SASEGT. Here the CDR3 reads CASRFSGAEAFF. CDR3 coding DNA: TGTGCCAGCAGGTTCTCGGGGGCAGAAGCTTTCTTT.

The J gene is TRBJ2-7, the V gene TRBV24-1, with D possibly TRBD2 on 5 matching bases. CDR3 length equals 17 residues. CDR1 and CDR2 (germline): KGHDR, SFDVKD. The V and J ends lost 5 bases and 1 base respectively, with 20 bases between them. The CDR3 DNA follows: TGTGCCACCAGTGCCTCAACTGCGGCAGGAGGATCCTACGAGCAGTACTTC. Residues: CATSASTAAGGSYEQYF.

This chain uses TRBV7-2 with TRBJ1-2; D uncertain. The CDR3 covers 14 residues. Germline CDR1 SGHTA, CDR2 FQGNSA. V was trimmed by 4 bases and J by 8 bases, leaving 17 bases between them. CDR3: CASSSPGRVGGYTF. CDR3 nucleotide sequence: TGTGCCAGCAGCTCCCCGGGAAGGGTAGGCGGCTACACCTTC.

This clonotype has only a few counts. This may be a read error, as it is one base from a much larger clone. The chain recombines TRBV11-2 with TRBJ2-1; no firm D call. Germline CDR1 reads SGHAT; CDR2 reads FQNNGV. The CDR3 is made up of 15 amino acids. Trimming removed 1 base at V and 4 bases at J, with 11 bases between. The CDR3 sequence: CASSLGRIGYNEQFF. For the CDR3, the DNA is TGTGCCAGCAGCTTAGGGCGGATCGGGTACAATGAGCAGTTCTTC.